These 19 T cell receptor beta chains were all obtained from the same sample, sequenced in a study of blood T cells in healthy people across ages. A second PCR, run for roughly 7 to 12 cycles, used a sample-barcoded 5' primer plus a J-beta primer mix. TCRdb analysed the 5' RACE reads with MiXCR anew, one entry per CDR3 protein. The sample yields around 990,000 distinct CDR3 sequences, roughly two fifths seen once. The material sequenced was blood. These receptors were collected from a man aged 18 to 35 in good health.

The chain uses TRBV6-4 and TRBJ2-1, with TRBD2 matching over 10 bases. J lost 5 bases, V lost 4 bases, and 2 bases had no gene match. This CDR3 is 14 amino acids long. Looked up from germline, CDR1 is MRHNA and CDR2 is SNTAGT. This chain's CDR3 is CASSVLAGNNEQFF. The CDR3, as DNA: TGTGCCAGCAGTGTACTAGCGGGAAACAATGAGCAGTTCTTC.

This chain connects TRBV20-1 to TRBJ2-7; 8 bases are shared with TRBD1. The CDR3 sequence is 16 residues long. CDR1 DFQATT and CDR2 SNEGSKA come from the germline V gene (reference sequence). The ends lost 0 bases at V and 1 base at J; junction bases unmatched: 8. CDR3 nucleotide sequence: TGCAGTGCTAGAGATCTGTCGGGACAGGTTTCCTACGAGCAGTACTTC. It is translated as CSARDLSGQVSYEQYF.

This clonotype was counted between two and nine times. V and J are TRBV27 and TRBJ2-5, with D hard to call. V was clipped by 8 bases and J by 4 bases, with 23 bases between them. The germline V gene encodes CDR1 MNHEY and CDR2 SMNVEV (reference sequence). There are 16 residues in the CDR3. For the CDR3, the DNA is TGTGCCAGCGGTCCTTTCCCCGGACGGATGCTAGAGACCCAGTACTTC. It yields the protein CASGPFPGRMLETQYF.

This chain uses TRBV6-5 with TRBJ2-5; perhaps TRBD1 as D (5 bases). V was cut by 5 bases and J by 11 bases, with 18 bases left in between. Germline V lookup: CDR1 MNHEY, CDR2 SVGAGI. The CDR3 consists of 13 residues. CDR3 sequence: CASSGAGSNEQYF. For the CDR3, the DNA is TGTGCCAGCAGTGGGGCAGGGTCTAATGAGCAGTACTTC.

In its sample, this clonotype was seen a few times. V and J are TRBV2 and TRBJ1-4, with TRBD1 matching over 7 bases. Germline V gene sequence: CDR1 SNHLY, CDR2 FYNNEI. V shed 8 bases, J shed 7 bases, and the junction held 10 bases outside the gene matches. This CDR3 has 14 amino acids. CDR3 sequence: CASVRGRESEKLFF. DNA of the CDR3: TGTGCCAGCGTAAGGGGGCGCGAGAGTGAAAAACTGTTTTTT.

The chain has TRBV20-1 and TRBJ2-1, with TRBD2 matching over 9 bases. The length of the CDR3 is 16 residues. Per germline, CDR1 DFQATT and CDR2 SNEGSKA (reference sequence). V lost 5 bases to trimming and J lost 0 bases; unmatched junction nucleotides: 8. The CDR3 sequence: CSAQRGDGGSYNEQFF. In DNA, the CDR3 is TGCAGTGCTCAGCGGGGGGACGGAGGCTCCTACAATGAGCAGTTCTTC.

The chain uses TRBV10-3 and TRBJ1-3, with D perhaps matching TRBD1 (5 bases). CDR1 is ENHRY, CDR2 SYGVKD, per germline. V was trimmed by 6 bases and J by 4 bases, leaving 22 bases between them. The CDR3 totals 17 residues. The CDR3 loop is CAIRIPPGDSLGNTIYF. The CDR3 DNA follows: TGTGCCATCAGGATCCCACCGGGGGATTCCCTCGGAAACACCATATATTTT.

The V call is TRBV9, the J call TRBJ2-2, with TRBD1 matching over 7 bases. V lost 0 bases, J lost 3 bases, and 8 bases stayed unmatched. The CDR3 spans 17 residues. Germline V gene sequence: CDR1 SGDLS, CDR2 YYNGEE. In DNA form, the CDR3 reads TGTGCCAGCAGCGTAGGACAGGGACGTTTCGACACCGGGGAGCTGTTTTTT. As protein: CASSVGQGRFDTGELFF.

The chain joins TRBV6-2 or TRBV6-3 to TRBJ2-7; maybe TRBD2 (5 bases). Between the trimmed V and J ends, which lost 6 bases and 0 bases, there was a span of 15 bases. The CDR3 has 15 amino acids. CDR1 MNHEY and CDR2 SVGEGT come from the germline V gene. CDR3 loop: CASSERGPSSYEQYF. The CDR3, as DNA: TGTGCCAGCAGCGAGAGAGGGCCGAGCTCCTACGAGCAGTACTTC.

The gene calls are TRBV11-2 and TRBJ2-7; 8 bases fit TRBD2. This CDR3 is 14 amino acids long. The V and J ends lost 2 bases and 5 bases, in that order; junction bases with no gene match: 5. Germline V lookup: CDR1 SGHAT, CDR2 FQNNGV. CDR3 in amino acids: CASSLLLADHEQYF. The CDR3 nucleotides read TGTGCCAGCAGCTTACTACTAGCGGATCACGAGCAGTACTTC.

This clonotype has a handful of counts. The CDR3 sequence is CASRLHSDRGTGELFF. CDR3 DNA: TGTGCCAGCAGGTTACACTCGGACAGGGGTACCGGGGAGCTGTTTTTT. The chain employs TRBV12-3 or TRBV12-4 and TRBJ2-2, with 9 bases matching TRBD1. This CDR3 has 16 amino acids. The V and J ends lost 6 bases and 5 bases, in that order; junction bases with no gene match: 10.

V and J are TRBV10-3 and TRBJ1-2; 8 nucleotides agree with TRBD1. J gave up 4 bases and V 6 bases, and 4 bases lay outside the gene matches. Germline loops: CDR1 ENHRY, CDR2 SYGVKD. The CDR3 is 13 residues long. In DNA, the CDR3 is TGTGCCATCAGGGGTGACAGGGGCTATGGCTACACCTTC. This codes for CAIRGDRGYGYTF.

This clonotype was picked up a small number of times. The V and J genes are TRBV20-1 and TRBJ2-1; 8 nucleotides align to TRBD2. This CDR3 region has 16 residues. Germline trimming cut 0 bases from V and 8 bases from J; bases unmatched to any gene: 12. Germline V gene lookup returns CDR1 DFQATT and CDR2 SNEGSKA (reference sequence). The CDR3 DNA reads as TGCAGTGCTAGAGATAGGCGGGGGGCTTCCCTACATGAGCAGTTCTTC. It codes for CSARDRRGASLHEQFF.

This clonotype showed up many times. The genes are TRBV6-2 or TRBV6-3 and TRBJ1-1; no reliable D call. This CDR3 comprises 13 residues. Trimming left V 4 bases short and J 1 base short, with 7 bases between. CDR1 and CDR2 from the germline V gene are MNHEY and SVGEGT. The CDR3 reads CASSSLGNTEAFF. DNA for the CDR3: TGTGCCAGCAGTTCCCTAGGGAACACTGAAGCTTTCTTT.

This clonotype was seen ten or more times. The V and J genes are TRBV4-2 and TRBJ2-1, with D maybe TRBD2 (5 bases). V lost 2 bases, J lost 9 bases, and 20 bases lay in between. Germline lookup yields CDR1 LGHNA and CDR2 YNFKEQ. CDR3 length: 16 residues. The chain's CDR3 is CASSQLNAASLGEQFF. DNA for the CDR3: TGTGCCAGCAGCCAATTAAACGCGGCTAGCTTAGGTGAGCAGTTCTTC.

In regard to this clonotype: A clone one base away is much larger, so this may be a read error. The chain has TRBV6-2 or TRBV6-3 and TRBJ2-7, with D hard to call. The V gene's germline CDR1 is MNHEY and CDR2 SVGEGT. V was clipped by 6 bases and J by 2 bases, with 5 bases between them. The length of the CDR3 is 11 residues. CDR3 residues: CASRYTYEQYF. The DNA of the CDR3 is TGTGCCAGCAGGTACACCTACGAGCAGTACTTC.

This clonotype turned up a few times. This sequence joins TRBV7-2 and TRBJ2-5; the D gene is possibly TRBD1 (6 bases). Germline CDR1 and CDR2: SGHTA and FQGNSA. There are 14 residues in the CDR3. Deletions cut 0 bases from V and 11 bases from J, with 16 bases between. The CDR3 reads CASSLAEGVDEQYF. The CDR3 coding sequence is TGTGCCAGCAGCTTAGCTGAGGGGGTAGATGAGCAGTACTTC.

The chain joins TRBV10-3 to TRBJ1-1, with 7 bases fitting TRBD1. The CDR3 runs 14 residues. Germline lookup yields CDR1 ENHRY and CDR2 SYGVKD. V lost 5 bases, J lost 1 base, and 4 bases stayed unmatched. CDR3 region: CAISIGTANTEAFF. The DNA for the CDR3 is TGTGCCATCAGTATAGGGACAGCGAACACTGAAGCTTTCTTT.

This sequence joins TRBV7-2 and TRBJ1-1; D gene ambiguous. The CDR3 totals 16 residues. The germline V gene has CDR1 SGHTA and CDR2 FQGNSA. Trimming pared 1 base from V and 2 bases from J, leaving 14 bases between. The CDR3 sequence: CASSLGSWAANTEAFF. The DNA of the CDR3 is TGTGCCAGCAGCTTAGGGAGTTGGGCGGCAAACACTGAAGCTTTCTTT. Full variable domain (missing parts from reference TRBV7-2 and TRBJ1-1): GAGVSQSPSNKVTEKGKDVELRCDPISGHTALYWYRQSLGQGLEFLIYFQGNSAPDKSGLPSDRFSAERTGGSVSTLTIQRTQQEDSAVYLCASSLGSWAANTEAFFGQGTRLTVV.